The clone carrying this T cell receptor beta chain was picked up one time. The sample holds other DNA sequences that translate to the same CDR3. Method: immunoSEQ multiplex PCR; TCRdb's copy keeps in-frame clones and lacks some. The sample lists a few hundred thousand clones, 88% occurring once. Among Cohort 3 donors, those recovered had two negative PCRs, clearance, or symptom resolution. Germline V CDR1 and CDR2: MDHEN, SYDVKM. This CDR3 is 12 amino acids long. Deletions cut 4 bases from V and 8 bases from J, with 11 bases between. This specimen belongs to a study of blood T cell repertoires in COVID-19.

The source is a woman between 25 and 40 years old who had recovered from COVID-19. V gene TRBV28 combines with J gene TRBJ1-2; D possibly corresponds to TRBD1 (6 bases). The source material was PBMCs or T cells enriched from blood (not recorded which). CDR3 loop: CASSSGGWGYTF. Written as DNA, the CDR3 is TGTGCCAGCAGTTCGGGGGGCTGGGGCTACACCTTC.